What follows are 8 T cell receptor beta chains derived from one specimen sequenced in a study of T cells in Graves' hyperthyroidism and ophthalmopathy. RNA transcripts gave rise to amplified TCR beta CDR3 regions. An initial round of RT-PCR targeting the TCR CDR3 relied on the HTBI primer set. TCRdb recomputed calls from the multiplex PCR reads with MiXCR, one row per CDR3 protein. This table has about 400,000 distinct CDR3 sequences, roughly 14% appearing once. What was sequenced was blood. The origin of the receptors is a man younger than 30 with Graves' ophthalmopathy.

At least ten counts were recorded for this clonotype. V and J are TRBV12-3 or TRBV12-4 and TRBJ1-5; 7 nucleotides line up with TRBD1. There are 16 residues in the CDR3. Trimming took 3 bases from V and 4 from J; bases not matched to a gene: 9. This CDR3 reads CASSLAPTGPNQPQHF. The CDR3 bases are TGTGCCAGCAGTTTGGCTCCGACAGGGCCTAATCAGCCCCAGCATTTT.

The J gene is TRBJ2-1, the V gene TRBV2, with TRBD2 matching 14 bases. Germline-derived CDR1 and CDR2 are SNHLY and FYNNEI. CDR3 length: 12 residues. The junction had 4 bases not matched to a gene; V was cut back by 6 bases and J by 15 bases. DNA of the CDR3: TGTGCCAGCAGGGGACTAGCGGGGGAAAGGTTCTTC. Protein product: CASRGLAGERFF. The variable domain in full, with the rest retrieved from reference TRBV2 and TRBJ2-1, is EPEVTQTPSHQVTQMGQEVILRCVPISNHLYFYWYRQILGQKVEFLVSFYNNEISEKSEIFDDQFSVERPDGSNFTLKIRSTKLEDSAMYFCASRGLAGERFFGPGTRLTVL.

The chain couples TRBV15 to TRBJ2-5, with D maybe TRBD2 (6 bases). Germline lookup yields CDR1 LNHNV and CDR2 YYDKDF (reference sequence). This CDR3 has 17 residues. The V and J ends lost 3 bases and 1 base respectively, with 18 bases between them. The chain's CDR3 is CATSSELGGTTQETQYF. The CDR3 DNA follows: TGTGCCACCAGCAGCGAACTCGGGGGAACCACCCAAGAGACCCAGTACTTC.

The V call is TRBV6-2 or TRBV6-3, the J call TRBJ1-1, with D possibly being TRBD1 (5 bases). Germline CDR1 reads MNHEY; CDR2 reads SVGEGT. V was shortened by 0 bases and J by 6 bases, with 11 bases between the two germline ends. This CDR3 contains 14 residues. The CDR3, as DNA: TGTGCCAGCAGTTACTCCGGGGGTGGACCTGAAGCTTTCTTT. This encodes CASSYSGGGPEAFF.

This chain's CDR3 is CASSIDRTDAHFFYGYTF. CDR3 coding DNA: TGTGCCAGTAGTATAGATCGGACGGACGCGCACTTTTTCTATGGCTACACCTTC. The chain is built from TRBV19 and TRBJ1-2; D is ambiguous. Germline V gives CDR1 LNHDA, CDR2 SQIVND (reference sequence). The V end was cut by 0 bases, the J end by 4 bases, with 21 bases between. This CDR3 spans 18 amino acids.

Comments on this clonotype: A much more abundant neighbour one base away suggests this may be a read error. The rearrangement joins TRBV7-9 to TRBJ1-2; D is perhaps TRBD1 (5 bases). CDR3 length: 15 amino acids. CDR1 and CDR2 (germline): SEHNR, FQNEAQ (reference sequence). V was pared by 1 base and J by 5 bases, with 14 bases between. The CDR3 coding sequence is TGTGCCAGCAGCTTAGGCGGGGCAGAGTGGTATGGCTACACCTTC. It yields the protein CASSLGGAEWYGYTF.

The chain has TRBV6-1 and TRBJ2-1; 9 nucleotides line up with TRBD1. In germline, CDR1 is MNHNS, CDR2 SASEGT. CDR3 length: 18 residues. Unmatched junction bases numbered 7, after V lost 1 base and J lost 0 bases. CDR3 loop: CASSEGWDREDSYNEQFF. DNA for the CDR3: TGTGCCAGCAGTGAAGGCTGGGACAGGGAGGACTCCTACAATGAGCAGTTCTTC.

This clonotype occurred many times. The chain is built from TRBV12-3 or TRBV12-4 and TRBJ2-7; D not resolved. Trimming removed 6 bases at V and 1 base at J, with 10 bases between. The CDR3 is made up of 13 amino acids. The CDR3 loop reads CASSPRGSYEQYF. In nucleotides, the CDR3 is TGTGCCAGCAGCCCCCGTGGGTCCTACGAGCAGTACTTC.